The 20 T cell receptor beta chains below all came from one sample that was sequenced in a study of blood T cell repertoires in COVID-19. Data came from immunoSEQ multiplex PCR; TCRdb stores just in-frame clones and leaves some out. The sample yields more than 200,000 clones, less than 90% seen once. Sequencing was performed on peripheral blood. These receptors came from a man between 60 and 75 years old with acute or convalescent COVID-19.

This sequence joins TRBV7-9 and TRBJ1-1; D gene uncertain. V lost 1 base and J 1 base, leaving 4 bases between the germline ends. This CDR3 is built from 13 residues. Germline CDR1 and CDR2: SEHNR and FQNEAQ (reference sequence). CDR3 sequence: CASSLVANTEAFF. The CDR3, as DNA: TGTGCCAGCAGCTTAGTGGCGAACACTGAAGCTTTCTTT.

J is TRBJ1-5 and V is TRBV6-5; possible D gene TRBD1, 6 bases. Germline V gene data show CDR1 as MNHEY and CDR2 as SVGAGI. This CDR3 has 11 amino acids. Trimming took 8 bases from V and 9 from J, leaving 11 bases between them. This CDR3 reads CASQETGPQHF. Written as DNA, the CDR3 is TGTGCCAGCCAGGAGACAGGGCCCCAGCATTTT.

V is TRBV7-9 and J is TRBJ2-7; TRBD1 agrees at 8 bases. Trimming removed 2 bases from V and 4 bases from J; junction bases left unmatched: 4. This CDR3 has 14 amino acids. Per germline, CDR1 SEHNR and CDR2 FQNEAQ (reference sequence). CDR3: CASSLSTGGYEQYF. The CDR3 coding sequence is TGTGCCAGCAGCTTAAGTACAGGGGGGTACGAGCAGTACTTC.

The chain is built from TRBV19 and TRBJ1-1; 9 bases fit TRBD1. V lost 8 bases to trimming and J lost 1 base; unmatched junction nucleotides: 14. CDR3 length: 17 residues. From germline, CDR1 is LNHDA and CDR2 SQIVND (reference sequence). The CDR3 reads CASRNLHSDRGNTEAFF. Here the CDR3 DNA reads TGTGCCAGTCGTAACTTACATTCGGACAGGGGGAACACTGAAGCTTTCTTT.

The V gene is TRBV30, the J gene TRBJ1-1; no clear D gene. With 2 bases removed from V and 1 base from J, the gap between germline ends came to 8 bases. Germline loops: CDR1 GTSNPN, CDR2 SVGIG (reference sequence). The CDR3 covers 13 residues. CDR3 nucleotides: TGTGCCTGGAGTCACGGAGGGAACACTGAAGCTTTCTTT. Its translation is CAWSHGGNTEAFF.

The chain links TRBV14 to TRBJ2-5; 7 bases are a match to TRBD2. The junction had 15 bases not matched to a gene; V was cut back by 3 bases and J by 5 bases. The CDR3 is 17 amino acids. The V gene's germline CDR1 is SGHDN and CDR2 FVKESK. The CDR3 DNA sequence: TGTGCCAGCAGCCACCGACTGAGCGCGGGAGCTGGTGAGACCCAGTACTTC. It specifies CASSHRLSAGAGETQYF.

This chain joins TRBV7-8 and TRBJ2-1; D perhaps matches TRBD2 (5 bases). Deletions cut 7 bases from V and 0 bases from J, with 13 bases between. This CDR3 is 15 amino acids long. Germline-derived CDR1 and CDR2 are SGHVS and FQNEAQ. CDR3 sequence reads: CASTTMGSSYNEQFF. In DNA, the CDR3 is TGTGCCAGCACCACTATGGGGAGCTCCTACAATGAGCAGTTCTTC.

This chain links TRBV5-1 with TRBJ1-2; D is ambiguous. The CDR3 extends over 13 amino acids. Germline V gives CDR1 SGHRS, CDR2 YFSETQ. The ends were cut back, 3 bases at V and 5 bases at J, with 11 bases in the middle. CDR3 amino acids: CASSSTDRYGYTF. CDR3 coding DNA: TGCGCCAGCAGCTCAACAGACCGGTATGGCTACACCTTC.

The gene calls are TRBV3-1 (or the pseudogene TRBV3-2) and TRBJ1-1; TRBD1 might be the D (5 bases). The ends were cut back, 2 bases at V and 7 bases at J, with 5 bases in the middle. The CDR3 loop spans 11 amino acids. Looked up from germline, CDR1 is LGHDT and CDR2 is YNNKEL (reference sequence). The CDR3 reads CASSQQGEAFF. In DNA, the CDR3 is TGTGCCAGCAGCCAACAGGGTGAAGCTTTCTTT.

Worth noting for this clone: The CDR3 ends on some other residue instead of the conserved phenylalanine or tryptophan, so this is likely a read error. The DNA is left out, because the CDR3 cannot be placed on it with certainty; the CDR3 is given as TCRdb lists it. The chain has TRBV27 and TRBJ2-7; the D call of TRBD2 is as the table states it, not checked on the DNA. Germline V gene sequence: CDR1 MNHEY, CDR2 SMNVEV (reference sequence). The CDR3 is 18 residues long, counting both termini. This CDR3 reads CASGSITGTLGRVVGILL.

This chain links TRBV29-1 with TRBJ1-2, with 9 bases matching TRBD1. Germline CDR1 SQVTM, CDR2 ANQGSEA. This CDR3 is built from 14 residues. The V segment lost 7 bases and the J segment 7 bases; nucleotides outside the gene matches: 13. DNA for the CDR3: TGCAGCGCAGTAACCGGACAGGGGAGTGGTGGCTACACCTTC. Translation gives CSAVTGQGSGGYTF.

Comment on this clone: The identical CDR3 is also encoded by other nucleotide sequences in the sample. This chain links TRBV6-5 with TRBJ1-1; 7 positions agree with TRBD1. Per the germline V gene, CDR1 is MNHEY and CDR2 is SVGAGI. V lost 0 bases, J lost 3 bases, and 1 base stayed unmatched. The CDR3 extends over 14 amino acids. The CDR3 nucleotides read TGTGCCAGCAGTTACTCAGGGGGCGACACTGAAGCTTTCTTT. It translates to CASSYSGGDTEAFF.

Comments on this clone: In the same sample, other DNA sequences code for this CDR3. The chain combines TRBV30 with TRBJ1-1; D is unresolved. Trimming pared 2 bases from V and 1 base from J, leaving 5 bases between. CDR3 size: 12 residues. Germline CDR1 is GTSNPN and CDR2 is SVGIG (reference sequence). The DNA of the CDR3 is TGTGCCTGGAGTCGCAGGAACACTGAAGCTTTCTTT. It yields the protein CAWSRRNTEAFF.

The V and J genes are TRBV19 and TRBJ1-6; maybe TRBD1 (5 bases). CDR1 LNHDA and CDR2 SQIVND come from the germline V gene (reference sequence). The V end lost 0 bases, the J end lost 9 bases, and 12 bases lay between the germline ends. The CDR3 is made up of 15 amino acids. The CDR3 DNA sequence: TGTGCCAGTAGTATAGAAGGGGCTGGTATTTCACCCCTCCACTTT. This translates into CASSIEGAGISPLHF.

This clone appeared a single time. This chain uses TRBV30 with TRBJ1-3, with 7 positions matching TRBD1. This CDR3 is 13 amino acids long. Germline lookup yields CDR1 GTSNPN and CDR2 SVGIG (reference sequence). After removal of 5 bases from V and 0 bases from J, the junction contained 1 base not matched to a gene. CDR3 amino acids: CAWGQDSGNTIYF. The CDR3 DNA reads TGTGCCTGGGGACAGGACTCTGGAAACACCATATATTTT.

This clone was observed a single time. V is TRBV3-1 (or the pseudogene TRBV3-2) and J is TRBJ2-1; D might be TRBD2 (6 bases). The V end lost 1 base, the J end lost 5 bases, and 9 bases lay between the germline ends. CDR1 is LGHDT, CDR2 YNNKEL, per germline (reference sequence). CDR3 size: 14 residues. The CDR3 DNA follows: TGTGCCAGCAGCCAAGTATTAGCGGACAATGAGCAGTTCTTC. Protein: CASSQVLADNEQFF.

This clone showed up just once. The chain is built from TRBV6-6 and TRBJ2-3; 9 bases are shared with TRBD2. The germline gives CDR1 MNHNY, CDR2 SVGAGI (reference sequence). The CDR3 is made up of 16 amino acids. V lost 2 bases, J lost 7 bases, and 10 bases stayed unmatched. CDR3 bases: TGTGCCAGCAGTTACCCAGCGGGAGGTGTACTGAATACGCAGTATTTT. Translated: CASSYPAGGVLNTQYF.

V is TRBV4-2 and J is TRBJ2-7, with TRBD2 matching over 9 bases. Germline V gene sequence: CDR1 LGHNA, CDR2 YNFKEQ. The junction had 10 bases not matched to a gene; V was cut back by 3 bases and J by 4 bases. This CDR3 has 16 residues. CDR3 residues: CASSHEPLAGQYEQYF. CDR3 DNA sequence: TGTGCCAGCAGCCACGAACCCCTAGCGGGACAATACGAGCAGTACTTC.

The V and J genes are TRBV7-9 and TRBJ1-2; D possibly corresponds to TRBD1 (5 bases). The germline gives CDR1 SEHNR, CDR2 FQNEAQ (reference sequence). Trimming took off 5 bases at V and 1 base at J, with 11 bases between the two ends. The CDR3 spans 14 residues. CDR3 nucleotides: TGTGCCAGCAGCCCACTGGGGGGTAACTATGGCTACACCTTC. Translated, it gives CASSPLGGNYGYTF.

This chain connects TRBV2 to TRBJ2-1, with 7 bases identical to TRBD2. Losses at the gene ends were 4 bases for V and 5 bases for J; bases not matched to a gene: 8. The CDR3 extends over 15 amino acids. Per the germline V gene, CDR1 is SNHLY and CDR2 is FYNNEI. CDR3: CASSVASGTDNEQFF. The CDR3 coding sequence is TGTGCCAGCAGTGTAGCTAGCGGAACTGACAATGAGCAGTTCTTC.